The T cell receptor (beta chain) described here comes from a study of T cells in Graves' hyperthyroidism and ophthalmopathy. As concerns this clonotype: Its specificity is not known.

RNA transcripts gave rise to amplified TCR beta CDR3 regions. First-round RT-PCR with HTBI primers amplified the TCR CDR3 region. TCRdb passed the multiplex PCR reads through MiXCR, listing each CDR3 protein once. Here the sample spans about 300,000 distinct CDR3 sequences, less than 30% being singletons. Notes on the study in general: Ophthalmopathy could be told apart from stable hyperthyroidism with a 13 V-J model.

Material: blood. The source is a middle-aged man with Graves' hyperthyroidism that later progressed to Graves' ophthalmopathy.

The CDR3 spells CAIKSGTSGDYEQYF. CDR3 sequence (DNA): TGTGCCATCAAATCCGGGACTAGCGGGGATTACGAGCAGTACTTC. This sequence joins TRBV10-3 and TRBJ2-7; 13 bases map to TRBD2. The germline CDR1 and CDR2 sequences are ENHRY and SYGVKD. Unmatched junction bases numbered 7, after V lost 7 bases and J lost 4 bases. CDR3 size: 15 residues.